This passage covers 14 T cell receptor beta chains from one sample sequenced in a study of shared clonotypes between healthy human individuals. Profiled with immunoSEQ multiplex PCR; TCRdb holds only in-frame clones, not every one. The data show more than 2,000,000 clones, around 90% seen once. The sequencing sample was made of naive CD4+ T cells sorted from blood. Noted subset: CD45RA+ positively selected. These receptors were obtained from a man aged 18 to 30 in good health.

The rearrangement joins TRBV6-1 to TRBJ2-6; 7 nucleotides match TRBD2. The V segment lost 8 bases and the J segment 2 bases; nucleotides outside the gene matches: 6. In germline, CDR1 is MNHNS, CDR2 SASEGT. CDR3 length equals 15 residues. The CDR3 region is CASLLGGTGANVLTF. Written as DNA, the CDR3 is TGTGCCAGCCTCTTGGGGGGGACTGGGGCCAACGTCCTGACTTTC.

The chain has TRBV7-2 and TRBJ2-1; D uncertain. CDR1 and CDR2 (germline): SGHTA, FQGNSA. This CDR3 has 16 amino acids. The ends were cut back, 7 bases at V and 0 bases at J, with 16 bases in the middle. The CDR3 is CASTWIEWSSYNEQFF. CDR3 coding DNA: TGTGCCAGCACGTGGATAGAGTGGAGCTCCTACAATGAGCAGTTCTTC.

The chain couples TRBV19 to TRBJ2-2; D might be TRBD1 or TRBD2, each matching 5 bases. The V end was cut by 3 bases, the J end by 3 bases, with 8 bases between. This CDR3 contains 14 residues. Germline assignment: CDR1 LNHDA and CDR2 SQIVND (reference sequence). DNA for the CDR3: TGTGCCAGTAGTATCGGGGCGGACACCGGGGAGCTGTTTTTT. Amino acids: CASSIGADTGELFF.

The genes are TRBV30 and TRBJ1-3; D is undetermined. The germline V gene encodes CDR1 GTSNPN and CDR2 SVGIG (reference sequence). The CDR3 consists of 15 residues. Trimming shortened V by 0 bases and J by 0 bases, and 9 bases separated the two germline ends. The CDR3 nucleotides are TGTGCCTGGAGTGTAGTCGACATCTCTGGAAACACCATATATTTT. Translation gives CAWSVVDISGNTIYF.

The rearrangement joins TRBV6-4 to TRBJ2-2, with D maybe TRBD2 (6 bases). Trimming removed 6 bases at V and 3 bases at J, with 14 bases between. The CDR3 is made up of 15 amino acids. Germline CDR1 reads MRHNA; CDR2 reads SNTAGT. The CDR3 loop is CASRRVSGDTGELFF. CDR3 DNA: TGTGCCAGCAGGAGGGTTAGCGGAGACACCGGGGAGCTGTTTTTT.

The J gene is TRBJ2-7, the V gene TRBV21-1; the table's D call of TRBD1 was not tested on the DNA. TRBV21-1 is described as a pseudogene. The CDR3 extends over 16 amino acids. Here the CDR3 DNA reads TGTGCCAGCAGCAAACAGGGGCCACCCCCCTCCTACGAGCAGTACTTC. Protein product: CASSKQGPPPSYEQYF.

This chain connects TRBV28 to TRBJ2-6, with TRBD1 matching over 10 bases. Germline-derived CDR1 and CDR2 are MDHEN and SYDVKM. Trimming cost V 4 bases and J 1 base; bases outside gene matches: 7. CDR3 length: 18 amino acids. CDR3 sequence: CASSSKGQGYSGANVLTF. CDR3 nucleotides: TGTGCCAGCAGTTCAAAGGGACAGGGGTATTCTGGGGCCAACGTCCTGACTTTC.

For the CDR3, the DNA is TGTGCCAGCAGAGAACAGGGAAGGGGGCGAGATACGCAGTATTTT. It translates to CASREQGRGRDTQYF. This chain connects TRBV2 to TRBJ2-3, with 7 bases matching TRBD1. The CDR3 spans 15 residues. V shed 6 bases, J shed 5 bases, and the junction held 11 bases outside the gene matches. Germline V lookup: CDR1 SNHLY, CDR2 FYNNEI.

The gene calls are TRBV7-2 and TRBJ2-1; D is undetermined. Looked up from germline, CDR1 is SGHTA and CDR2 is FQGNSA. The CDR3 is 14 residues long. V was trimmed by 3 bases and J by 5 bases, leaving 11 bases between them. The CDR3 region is CASSFLTPDNEQFF. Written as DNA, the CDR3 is TGTGCCAGCAGCTTTTTAACCCCCGACAATGAGCAGTTCTTC.

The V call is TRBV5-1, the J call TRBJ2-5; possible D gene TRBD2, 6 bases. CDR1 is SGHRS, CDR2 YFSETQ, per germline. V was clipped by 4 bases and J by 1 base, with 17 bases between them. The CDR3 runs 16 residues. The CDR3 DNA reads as TGCGCCAGCAGCCCGGACGGGGGACGACTCCAAGAGACCCAGTACTTC. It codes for CASSPDGGRLQETQYF. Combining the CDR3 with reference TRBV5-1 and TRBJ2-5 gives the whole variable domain KAGVTQTPRYLIKTRGQQVTLSCSPISGHRSVSWYQQTPGQGLQFLFEYFSETQRNKGNFPGRFSGRQFSNSRSEMNVSTLELGDSALYLCASSPDGGRLQETQYFGPGTRLLVL.

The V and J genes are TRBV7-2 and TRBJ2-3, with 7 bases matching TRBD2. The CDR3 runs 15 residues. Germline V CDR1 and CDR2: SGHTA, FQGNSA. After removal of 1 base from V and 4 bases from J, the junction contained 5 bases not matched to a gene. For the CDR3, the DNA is TGTGCCAGCAGCTTAGGAGCGGGAAGGGCAGATACGCAGTATTTT. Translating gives CASSLGAGRADTQYF.

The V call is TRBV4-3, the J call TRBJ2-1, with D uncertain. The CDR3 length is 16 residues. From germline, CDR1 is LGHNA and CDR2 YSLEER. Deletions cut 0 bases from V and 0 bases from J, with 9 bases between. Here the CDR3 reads CASSQDLSSSYNEQFF. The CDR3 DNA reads TGCGCCAGCAGCCAAGACCTGAGTAGCTCCTACAATGAGCAGTTCTTC.

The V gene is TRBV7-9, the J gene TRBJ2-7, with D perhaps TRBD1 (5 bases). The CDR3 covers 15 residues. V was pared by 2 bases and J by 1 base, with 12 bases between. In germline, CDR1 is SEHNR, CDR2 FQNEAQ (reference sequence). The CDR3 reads CASSLPAGLSYEQYF. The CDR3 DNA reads TGTGCCAGCAGCTTACCAGCAGGGCTATCCTACGAGCAGTACTTC.

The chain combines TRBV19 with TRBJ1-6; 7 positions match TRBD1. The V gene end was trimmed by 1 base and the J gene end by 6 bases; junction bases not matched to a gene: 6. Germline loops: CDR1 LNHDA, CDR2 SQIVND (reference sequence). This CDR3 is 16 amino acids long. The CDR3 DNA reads TGTGCCAGTAGTATAGGTTCACAGGGGATTAATTCACCCCTCCACTTT. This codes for CASSIGSQGINSPLHF.